These 31 T cell receptor beta chains were sequenced from one sample in a study of blood T cell repertoires in COVID-19. TCRdb's copy holds only in-frame clones and misses some; the assay was immunoSEQ multiplex PCR. The sample includes around 100,000 clones, roughly 88% seen only once; the top ten take over 8.5%. Sequencing used peripheral blood. These TCRs come from a man aged 80 or over with acute or convalescent COVID-19.

This clone occurred a few times. V is TRBV29-1 and J is TRBJ2-5; 7 bases line up with TRBD2. V trimming: 6 bases; J trimming: 2 bases; junction bases outside the gene matches: 6. The length of the CDR3 is 13 residues. Germline lookup yields CDR1 SQVTM and CDR2 ANQGSEA. The CDR3 region is CSVAGLKQETQYF. CDR3 sequence (DNA): TGCAGCGTAGCGGGACTAAAGCAAGAGACCCAGTACTTC.

The rearrangement uses TRBV7-3 and TRBJ2-3, with D perhaps matching TRBD2 (6 bases). The CDR3 totals 15 residues. The V end lost 0 bases, the J end lost 2 bases, and 9 bases lay between the germline ends. From germline, CDR1 is SGHTA and CDR2 FQGTGA. CDR3 nucleotide sequence: TGTGCCAGCAGCTTAACTAGCGGTTTCACAGATACGCAGTATTTT. It specifies CASSLTSGFTDTQYF.

The rearrangement uses TRBV20-1 and TRBJ1-1, with unresolved D. This CDR3 has 13 residues. Per the germline V gene, CDR1 is DFQATT and CDR2 is SNEGSKA (reference sequence). Trimming removed 3 bases at V and 4 bases at J, with 12 bases between. The CDR3: CSASSPAVTEAFF. In DNA, the CDR3 is TGCAGTGCTAGTTCCCCTGCAGTCACTGAAGCTTTCTTT.

The rearrangement joins TRBV18 to TRBJ1-6, with 9 bases matching TRBD1. Germline V gene data show CDR1 as KGHSH and CDR2 as LQKENI. This CDR3 comprises 15 residues. J gave up 6 bases and V 2 bases, and 2 bases lay outside the gene matches. In DNA, the CDR3 is TGTGCCAGCTCACCATCGGGACAGGGTAATTCACCCCTCCACTTT. This gives the protein CASSPSGQGNSPLHF.

The chain has TRBV19 and TRBJ1-2; TRBD1 matches at 8 bases. The germline V gene has CDR1 LNHDA and CDR2 SQIVND (reference sequence). The V gene end was trimmed by 7 bases and the J gene end by 4 bases; junction bases not matched to a gene: 8. This CDR3 region has 14 residues. The CDR3 DNA reads as TGTGCCAGTAATCATCCAGGGGGCAGCTATGGCTACACCTTC. It is translated as CASNHPGGSYGYTF.

V usage is TRBV19 and J usage is TRBJ1-2; TRBD1 might be the D (6 bases). Per germline, CDR1 LNHDA and CDR2 SQIVND (reference sequence). This CDR3 is 14 amino acids long. Trimming pared 6 bases from V and 7 bases from J, leaving 18 bases between. The CDR3 nucleotides are TGTGCCAGTAGCTCAGGGGCCGTAGTTTCTGGCTACACCTTC. Its translation is CASSSGAVVSGYTF.

In its sample, this clone was seen once. This sequence joins TRBV12-3 or TRBV12-4 and TRBJ2-1; unclear D gene. The ends were cut back, 6 bases at V and 10 bases at J, with 13 bases in the middle. The CDR3 totals 12 residues. CDR3 in DNA: TGTGCCAGCAGCCCCGGAGCCGGCGAGCAGTTCTTC. Translation: CASSPGAGEQFF.

V gene TRBV21-1 combines with J gene TRBJ1-1; the table calls TRBD1, which could not be checked here. TRBV21-1 is given as a pseudogene. CDR3 length equals 16 residues. The CDR3 reads CASSKIEGDMNTEAFF. Here the CDR3 DNA reads TGTGCCAGCAGCAAAATTGAGGGGGACATGAACACTGAAGCTTTCTTT.

The chain links TRBV4-3 to TRBJ2-5, with TRBD2 identical over 10 bases. Trimming took 1 base from V and 5 from J; bases not matched to a gene: 13. The V gene's germline CDR1 is LGHNA and CDR2 YSLEER. This CDR3 has 18 amino acids. CDR3 nucleotides: TGCGCCAGCAGCCAAGGATTAGGACTAGCGGCACCCGGGGAGACCCAGTACTTC. Its translation is CASSQGLGLAAPGETQYF.

The chain combines TRBV6-5 with TRBJ2-6; the D is unclear. The V and J ends lost 4 bases and 2 bases respectively, with 6 bases between them. The germline V gene encodes CDR1 MNHEY and CDR2 SVGAGI. This CDR3 has 14 amino acids. Here the CDR3 reads CASSSRAGANVLTF. CDR3 nucleotide sequence: TGTGCCAGCAGTTCCCGGGCTGGGGCCAACGTCCTGACTTTC.

This sequence joins TRBV5-5 and TRBJ1-1; 11 bases are a match to TRBD1. The V and J ends lost 3 bases and 4 bases, in that order; junction bases with no gene match: 8. The CDR3 has 16 residues. In germline, CDR1 is SGHKS, CDR2 YYEKEE (reference sequence). The CDR3 coding sequence is TGTGCCAGCAGCTCCCGAGGGGGACAGGGGGTCACTGAAGCTTTCTTT. Protein: CASSSRGGQGVTEAFF.

The chain couples TRBV4-1 to TRBJ1-1; 7 positions match TRBD1. Germline assignment: CDR1 MGHRA and CDR2 YSYEKL. Unmatched junction bases numbered 12, after V lost 2 bases and J lost 3 bases. The CDR3 runs 17 residues. CDR3 nucleotides: TGCGCCAGCAGCCAAATCCCAAAGGGGGCAGGGGACACTGAAGCTTTCTTT. Its protein product is CASSQIPKGAGDTEAFF.

This rearrangement joins TRBV19 to TRBJ1-2; tentative D call: TRBD1 (6 bases). This CDR3 spans 16 amino acids. Deletions cut 5 bases from V and 1 base from J, with 17 bases between. The V gene's germline CDR1 is LNHDA and CDR2 SQIVND (reference sequence). The CDR3 bases are TGTGCCAGTAGTGCCCCCCGGACAGACAATAACTATGGCTACACCTTC. This codes for CASSAPRTDNNYGYTF.

Only a few counts were recorded for this clone. CDR3 sequence (DNA): TGTGCCAGCAGCCCTCGGGACAGATCGACCGGGGAGCTGTTTTTT. This gives the protein CASSPRDRSTGELFF. The chain recombines TRBV7-8 with TRBJ2-2, with TRBD1 matching over 7 bases. Germline V gene data show CDR1 as SGHVS and CDR2 as FQNEAQ. The J segment lost 5 bases and the V segment lost 5 bases, leaving 8 bases of the junction unmatched. The CDR3 loop spans 15 amino acids. Drawing the rest from reference TRBV7-8 and TRBJ2-2, the complete variable domain is GAGVSQSPRYKVAKRGQDVALRCDPISGHVSLFWYQQALGQGPEFLTYFQNEAQLDKSGLPSDRFFAERPEGSVSTLKIQRTQQEDSAVYLCASSPRDRSTGELFFGEGSRLTVL.

The chain is built from TRBV5-1 and TRBJ2-7; tentative D call: TRBD1 (5 bases). Germline values: CDR1 SGHRS, CDR2 YFSETQ. V gave up 0 bases and J gave up 1 base, with 11 bases separating them. CDR3 length: 15 residues. CDR3 region: CASSLGQSISYEQYF. The CDR3 DNA sequence: TGCGCCAGCAGCTTGGGACAGAGTATTTCCTACGAGCAGTACTTC. Filled out from reference TRBV5-1 and TRBJ2-7, the complete variable domain reads KAGVTQTPRYLIKTRGQQVTLSCSPISGHRSVSWYQQTPGQGLQFLFEYFSETQRNKGNFPGRFSGRQFSNSRSEMNVSTLELGDSALYLCASSLGQSISYEQYFGPGTRLTVT.

V gene TRBV6-2 or TRBV6-3 combines with J gene TRBJ2-7, with D possibly matching TRBD2 (6 bases). The CDR3 extends over 17 amino acids. Germline CDR1 is MNHEY and CDR2 is SVGEGT. Trimming stripped 2 bases from V and 4 bases from J, with 21 bases between. The CDR3 loop reads CASSYPPPSSALYEQYF. CDR3 nucleotides: TGTGCCAGCAGTTACCCCCCACCGTCTAGCGCCTTGTACGAGCAGTACTTC.

The chain recombines TRBV6-5 with TRBJ1-6; D is undetermined. The germline V gene encodes CDR1 MNHEY and CDR2 SVGAGI. V lost 2 bases, J lost 14 bases, and 13 bases lay in between. The CDR3 extends over 13 amino acids. The CDR3 here is CASSYLDRLTLHF. The DNA for the CDR3 is TGTGCCAGCAGTTACCTAGATCGGCTTACCCTCCACTTT.

The rearrangement joins TRBV24-1 to TRBJ1-2; D perhaps matches TRBD1 (6 bases). CDR1 and CDR2 (germline): KGHDR, SFDVKD. The V gene lost 4 bases and the J gene lost 7 bases, with 24 bases spanning the gap. CDR3 size: 17 residues. As DNA, the CDR3 is TGTGCCACCAGTGAGACTCGGGCCACCATAGGGGGTGGTGGCTACACCTTC. It codes for CATSETRATIGGGGYTF.

V usage is TRBV6-2 or TRBV6-3 and J usage is TRBJ1-5; 8 positions agree with TRBD1. CDR3 size: 13 residues. V was pared by 6 bases and J by 7 bases, with 5 bases of the junction left unmatched. CDR1 is MNHEY and CDR2 is SVGEGT in the germline V gene. CDR3 in DNA: TGTGCCAGCAGCTCGGACAGGGTGCAGCCCCAGCATTTT. It translates to CASSSDRVQPQHF.

V gene TRBV4-1 combines with J gene TRBJ2-2, with 8 bases fitting TRBD1. J was trimmed by 7 bases and V by 3 bases; bases with no gene match: 4. The CDR3 is made up of 14 amino acids. The germline gives CDR1 MGHRA, CDR2 YSYEKL. CDR3 bases: TGCGCCAGCAGCCAGACAGGGGCGGTCGGGGAGCTGTTTTTT. Protein sequence: CASSQTGAVGELFF.

The J gene is TRBJ2-7, the V gene TRBV6-6, with 12 bases matching TRBD2. The CDR3 loop spans 15 amino acids. The junction had 6 bases not matched to a gene; V was cut back by 5 bases and J by 4 bases. Germline V lookup: CDR1 MNHNY, CDR2 SVGAGI (reference sequence). The CDR3 sequence is CASSPGTSGLYEQYF. Here the CDR3 DNA reads TGTGCCAGCAGTCCAGGGACTAGCGGGCTATACGAGCAGTACTTC.

The V call is TRBV9, the J call TRBJ2-7, with a weak D call TRBD2 (6 bases). Looked up from germline, CDR1 is SGDLS and CDR2 is YYNGEE. Trimming shortened V by 4 bases and J by 3 bases, and 17 bases separated the two germline ends. The CDR3 length is 15 residues. CDR3 sequence: CASSPLAGRYYEQYF. For the CDR3, the DNA is TGTGCCAGCAGCCCCCTGGCAGGGAGGTACTACGAGCAGTACTTC. The full variable domain, completed using reference TRBV9 and TRBJ2-7, is DSGVTQTPKHLITATGQRVTLRCSPRSGDLSVYWYQQSLDQGLQFLIQYYNGEERAKGNILERFSAQQFPDLHSELNLSSLELGDSALYFCASSPLAGRYYEQYFGPGTRLTVT.

The chain has TRBV4-3 and TRBJ2-1; TRBD1 matches at 8 bases. Germline trimming cut 2 bases from V and 4 bases from J; bases unmatched to any gene: 7. Germline-derived CDR1 and CDR2 are LGHNA and YSLEER. The CDR3 sequence is 16 residues long. The CDR3 spells CASSQPGQASYNEQFF. The CDR3 nucleotides read TGCGCCAGCAGCCAACCGGGACAGGCTAGTTACAATGAGCAGTTCTTC.

The genes are TRBV12-3 or TRBV12-4 and TRBJ1-5, with D possibly being TRBD1 (5 bases). This CDR3 region has 13 residues. V was shortened by 3 bases and J by 7 bases, with 10 bases between the two germline ends. DNA for the CDR3: TGTGCCAGCAGTTTCAACTGGGGCCAGCCCCAGCATTTT. It specifies CASSFNWGQPQHF.

Points on this clone: This sample includes further DNA sequences coding for the same CDR3. The chain uses TRBV5-1 and TRBJ2-3; 10 bases match TRBD2. Per germline, CDR1 SGHRS and CDR2 YFSETQ. The V and J ends lost 2 bases and 3 bases, in that order; junction bases with no gene match: 3. This CDR3 has 15 residues. In DNA, the CDR3 is TGCGCCAGCAGCTTAAGCGGGGGGGCAACAGATACGCAGTATTTT. Encoded protein: CASSLSGGATDTQYF.

The chain joins TRBV7-8 to TRBJ2-7; a possible D gene is TRBD1 (5 bases). Germline V gene lookup returns CDR1 SGHVS and CDR2 FQNEAQ. V was clipped by 3 bases and J by 1 base, with 16 bases between them. The CDR3 is 16 residues long. The CDR3 DNA is TGTGCCAGCAGCTTTCCTCAGGGTTTCCCTTCCTACGAGCAGTACTTC. Its translation is CASSFPQGFPSYEQYF.

The rearrangement links TRBV3-1 (or the pseudogene TRBV3-2) to TRBJ1-2, with D perhaps TRBD1 (6 bases). V was trimmed by 1 base and J by 6 bases, leaving 9 bases between them. The CDR3 is 13 amino acids. Germline loops: CDR1 LGHDT, CDR2 YNNKEL (reference sequence). The chain's CDR3 is CASSQGRGDGYTF. The CDR3 DNA is TGTGCCAGCAGCCAAGGCAGGGGCGATGGCTACACCTTC.

Concerning this clone: This specimen includes other DNA sequences encoding the same CDR3. J is TRBJ1-1 and V is TRBV5-1; no reliable D call. Germline loops: CDR1 SGHRS, CDR2 YFSETQ. This CDR3 region has 13 residues. Trimming stripped 1 base from V and 1 base from J, with 5 bases between. This CDR3 is CASSLQENTEAFF. CDR3 DNA: TGCGCCAGCAGCTTGCAGGAGAACACTGAAGCTTTCTTT.

A word on this clone: At the DNA level, this CDR3 is encoded by other sequences in the same sample as well. The rearrangement joins TRBV10-3 to TRBJ2-2; TRBD2 is a possible D gene (6 bases). CDR3 size: 15 residues. The V gene's germline CDR1 is ENHRY and CDR2 SYGVKD. V was shortened by 1 base and J by 5 bases, with 11 bases between the two germline ends. The CDR3 is CAISELEGTTGELFF. DNA for the CDR3: TGTGCCATCAGTGAGTTGGAGGGAACTACCGGGGAGCTGTTTTTT.

V and J are TRBV15 and TRBJ1-5; the match to TRBD1 covers 9 bases. The CDR3 is 18 amino acids. V shed 3 bases and J 2 bases; nucleotides not matched to a gene: 11. Germline V gene data show CDR1 as LNHNV and CDR2 as YYDKDF (reference sequence). CDR3 loop: CATSSGTGNNPGNQPQHF. The CDR3 DNA reads TGTGCCACCAGCAGTGGGACAGGGAATAATCCGGGCAATCAGCCCCAGCATTTT. The full variable domain, rest sourced from reference TRBV15 and TRBJ1-5, is DAMVIQNPRYQVTQFGKPVTLSCSQTLNHNVMYWYQQKSSQAPKLLFHYYDKDFNNEADTPDNFQSRRPNTSFCFLDIRSPGLGDTAMYLCATSSGTGNNPGNQPQHFGDGTRLSIL.

V and J are TRBV19 and TRBJ1-2; a weak D match, TRBD1 (5 bases). The CDR3 runs to 13 residues. The V and J ends lost 7 bases and 2 bases respectively, with 11 bases between them. Germline loops: CDR1 LNHDA, CDR2 SQIVND (reference sequence). The CDR3 spells CASNRRGNYGYTF. CDR3 coding DNA: TGTGCCAGTAATAGGCGGGGGAACTATGGCTACACCTTC.